The 2 T cell receptor beta chains below all came from one sample that was sequenced in a study of T cells in Graves' hyperthyroidism and ophthalmopathy. RNA transcripts provided the source from which TCR beta CDR3 regions were amplified. During a first-round RT-PCR of the TCR CDR3, the HTBI primer set was used. TCRdb recomputed calls from the multiplex PCR reads with MiXCR, one row per CDR3 protein. The data contain almost 600,000 distinct CDR3 sequences, more than 45% of them seen just once; the ten biggest clones take up about 8.3%. The specimen sequenced was peripheral blood or thyroid tissue (not recorded which). These receptor sequences come from a woman aged 18-29 years with Graves' hyperthyroidism.

This clonotype was detected many times. The J gene is TRBJ1-3, the V gene TRBV29-1; tentatively, D is TRBD1 (5 bases). The CDR3 contains 16 residues. V lost 3 bases, J lost 1 base, and 16 bases lay in between. Germline loops: CDR1 SQVTM, CDR2 ANQGSEA. Here the CDR3 reads CSVESRGRGSGNTIYF. The CDR3 DNA reads as TGCAGCGTTGAGAGTAGGGGCCGGGGGTCTGGAAACACCATATATTTT.

The chain recombines TRBV20-1 with TRBJ2-7; 10 positions match TRBD2. Germline assignment: CDR1 DFQATT and CDR2 SNEGSKA (reference sequence). V lost 0 bases and J lost 9; bases outside the gene matches: 11. This CDR3 is 15 amino acids long. In DNA, the CDR3 is TGCAGTGCTAGAGAGGCTAGCGGGAGTGTCGAGGTGCAGTACTTC. Residues: CSAREASGSVEVQYF.